This T cell receptor (beta chain) appears in the sequencing data of a study of blood T cell repertoires in COVID-19. Study details: The United States, Italy and Spain provided the acute and convalescent COVID-19 samples. Sources were T cells, B-cell-depleted T cells, or PBMCs; the material itself was cDNA or gDNA.

Study processing details: Amplification of reference gene primers provided the estimated nucleated cell counts. Assay: immunoSEQ multiplex PCR; the TCRdb copy retains only in-frame clones and omits some. D and trimming were read from the DNA, whereas the V and J calls and clone size are those reported in that table. This sample has 200,000 or so clones, with 80% to 90% found just once. This sequence originates from a man aged 55 to 70 with acute or convalescent COVID-19. Source material: peripheral blood.

The CDR3 sequence is CASSLHVGGGNTEAFF. In DNA, the CDR3 is TGCGCCAGCAGCCTCCACGTTGGGGGGGGCAACACTGAAGCTTTCTTT. This chain uses TRBV4-1 with TRBJ1-1; maybe TRBD1 (6 bases). Germline CDR1 reads MGHRA; CDR2 reads YSYEKL. This CDR3 is 16 amino acids long. V was pared by 4 bases and J by 2 bases, with 17 bases between.